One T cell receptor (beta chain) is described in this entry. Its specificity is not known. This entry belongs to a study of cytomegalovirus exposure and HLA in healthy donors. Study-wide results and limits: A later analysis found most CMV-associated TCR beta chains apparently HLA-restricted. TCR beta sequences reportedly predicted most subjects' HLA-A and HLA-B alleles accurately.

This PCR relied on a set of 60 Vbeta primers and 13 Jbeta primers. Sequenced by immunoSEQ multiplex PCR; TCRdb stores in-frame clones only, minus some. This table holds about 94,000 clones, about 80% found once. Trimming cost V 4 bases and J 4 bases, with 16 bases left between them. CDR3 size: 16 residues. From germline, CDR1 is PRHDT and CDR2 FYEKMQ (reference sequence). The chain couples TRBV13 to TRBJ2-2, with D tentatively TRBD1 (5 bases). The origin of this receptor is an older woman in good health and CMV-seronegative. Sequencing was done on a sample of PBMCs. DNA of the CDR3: TGTGCCAGCAGCTCCATCGGACAAGGGCTCACCGGGGAGCTGTTTTTT. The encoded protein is CASSSIGQGLTGELFF.